This is a list of T cell receptor beta chains from one sample in a study of CXCR3-negative and CXCR3-positive naive CD8 T cells. TCRdb re-called the 5' RACE reads; one entry per CDR3 protein, DNA not given. The sample data list 45,000 to 65,000 distinct CDR3 sequences. Sequencing was carried out using memory CD8+ T cells from blood. These receptors came from a human donor in good health. Some clones in this sample may be carry-over from other donors' samples. CDR3s include the opening cysteine and the closing phenylalanine or tryptophan. Rows may omit the clone size; those that give it use once, few, many or a size class.

j_call: TRBJ1-6
v_call: TRBV5-1
clone_size: .
cdr3_aa: CASSLGTAYNSPLHF

j_call: TRBJ2-7
v_call: TRBV7-8
clone_size: .
cdr3_aa: CASSLGSETYEQYF

j_call: TRBJ2-5
v_call: TRBV12-2
clone_size: .
cdr3_aa: CASRFLGQSQETQYF

j_call: TRBJ1-5
v_call: TRBV21-1
clone_size: .
cdr3_aa: CASSGPGRTNSDSNQPQHF

j_call: TRBJ2-5
v_call: TRBV25-1
clone_size: .
cdr3_aa: CASSLLAGQETQYF

j_call: TRBJ2-2
v_call: TRBV20-1
clone_size: .
cdr3_aa: CSAPYDDINTGELFF

j_call: TRBJ2-7
v_call: TRBV15
clone_size: .
cdr3_aa: CATSRDRGYEQYF

j_call: TRBJ1-1
v_call: TRBV19
clone_size: .
cdr3_aa: CASSMGLEAFF

j_call: TRBJ2-3
v_call: TRBV20-1
clone_size: .
cdr3_aa: CSARDWTSGGLITDTQYF

j_call: TRBJ2-7
v_call: TRBV20-1
clone_size: .
cdr3_aa: CSAITFAGGDPYEQYF

j_call: TRBJ2-1
v_call: TRBV4-3
clone_size: .
cdr3_aa: CASSYGQGSYNEQFF

j_call: TRBJ1-2
v_call: TRBV12-3/TRBV12-4
clone_size: .
cdr3_aa: CASNAGLRSYGYTF

j_call: TRBJ2-1
v_call: TRBV5-1
clone_size: .
cdr3_aa: CASSLAVTSGVYEQFF

j_call: TRBJ2-5
v_call: TRBV11-3
clone_size: .
cdr3_aa: CASSDRIQETQYF

j_call: TRBJ1-5
v_call: TRBV7-9
clone_size: .
cdr3_aa: CASSLSYQPQHF

j_call: TRBJ2-5
v_call: TRBV29-1
clone_size: .
cdr3_aa: CSVEDLAGVQETQYF

j_call: TRBJ2-7
v_call: TRBV7-2
clone_size: medium-sized
cdr3_aa: CASSSVPTYEQYF

j_call: TRBJ2-1
v_call: TRBV4-3
clone_size: .
cdr3_aa: CASSQDRIAAGFTYNEQFF

j_call: TRBJ2-5
v_call: TRBV7-3
clone_size: .
cdr3_aa: CASSLQDQETQYF

j_call: TRBJ2-1
v_call: TRBV7-8
clone_size: .
cdr3_aa: CASSSGTGSSYNEQFF

j_call: TRBJ2-5
v_call: TRBV12-3/TRBV12-4
clone_size: .
cdr3_aa: CASSFQPSDVETQYF

j_call: TRBJ2-7
v_call: TRBV7-9
clone_size: .
cdr3_aa: CASSHPGGALLSYEQYF

j_call: TRBJ2-3
v_call: TRBV27
clone_size: .
cdr3_aa: CASSPGGPDTQYF

j_call: TRBJ1-1
v_call: TRBV28
clone_size: .
cdr3_aa: CASSLTTHTELNTEAFF

j_call: TRBJ2-1
v_call: TRBV29-1
clone_size: .
cdr3_aa: CSVETGESYNEQFF

j_call: TRBJ2-3
v_call: TRBV7-9
clone_size: .
cdr3_aa: CASSRTLRGNTDTQYF

j_call: TRBJ2-3
v_call: TRBV6-5
clone_size: .
cdr3_aa: CASSYSHGDTQYF

j_call: TRBJ2-7
v_call: TRBV11-2
clone_size: .
cdr3_aa: CASSPLQNSYEQYF

j_call: TRBJ1-4
v_call: TRBV4-2
clone_size: .
cdr3_aa: CASSQVVVTGDNEKLFF

j_call: TRBJ2-7
v_call: TRBV6-2/TRBV6-3
clone_size: .
cdr3_aa: CASSYHWTQEQYF

j_call: TRBJ2-5
v_call: TRBV28
clone_size: .
cdr3_aa: CASSGGGGQETQYF

j_call: TRBJ2-3
v_call: TRBV20-1
clone_size: .
cdr3_aa: CSARPRERLWGTDTQYF

j_call: TRBJ1-1
v_call: TRBV4-3
clone_size: .
cdr3_aa: CASSPGPAANTEAFF

j_call: TRBJ2-3
v_call: TRBV7-9
clone_size: .
cdr3_aa: CASSYVRRLIGTDTQYF

j_call: TRBJ1-5
v_call: TRBV15
clone_size: .
cdr3_aa: CATSRVQGPNQPQHF

j_call: TRBJ2-3
v_call: TRBV11-2
clone_size: .
cdr3_aa: CASSGGKTDTQYF

j_call: TRBJ2-7
v_call: TRBV13
clone_size: .
cdr3_aa: CASNIQGYEQYF

j_call: TRBJ2-1
v_call: TRBV6-4
clone_size: .
cdr3_aa: CASSSGTGGHGEQFF

j_call: TRBJ2-1
v_call: TRBV6-5
clone_size: .
cdr3_aa: CASNTLPLAGGYKGQRGDEQFF

j_call: TRBJ2-1
v_call: TRBV6-1
clone_size: .
cdr3_aa: CASSDGWTSYNEQFF

j_call: TRBJ1-2
v_call: TRBV28
clone_size: .
cdr3_aa: CASRQWTGPFKNYGYTF

j_call: TRBJ2-1
v_call: TRBV5-1
clone_size: .
cdr3_aa: CASSSGATTSSYNEQFF

j_call: TRBJ1-5
v_call: TRBV21-1
clone_size: .
cdr3_aa: CASSKYRNRGRSNQPQHF

j_call: TRBJ2-1
v_call: TRBV29-1
clone_size: .
cdr3_aa: CSVETSGGGGEQFF

j_call: TRBJ2-1
v_call: TRBV7-6
clone_size: .
cdr3_aa: CASSLVSGEYNEQFF

j_call: TRBJ1-2
v_call: TRBV29-1
clone_size: .
cdr3_aa: CSVAGSDNYGYTF

j_call: TRBJ1-1
v_call: TRBV6-2/TRBV6-3
clone_size: .
cdr3_aa: CASSLQGAEAFF

j_call: TRBJ1-1
v_call: TRBV6-2/TRBV6-3
clone_size: .
cdr3_aa: CASIVVPTEPNTEAFF

j_call: TRBJ2-5
v_call: TRBV7-9
clone_size: .
cdr3_aa: CASSSDGQETQYF

j_call: TRBJ2-7
v_call: TRBV29-1
clone_size: .
cdr3_aa: CSVEDQRTGGAYEQYF

j_call: TRBJ2-1
v_call: TRBV20-1
clone_size: .
cdr3_aa: CSARVVYNEQFF

j_call: TRBJ2-7
v_call: TRBV7-8
clone_size: .
cdr3_aa: CASSPPQGQNYEQYF

j_call: TRBJ2-7
v_call: TRBV28
clone_size: .
cdr3_aa: CASSFLTYEQYF